The rows below give T cell receptor beta chains drawn from one sample of a study of cytomegalovirus exposure and HLA in healthy donors. Sequenced by immunoSEQ multiplex PCR; TCRdb stores in-frame clones only, minus some. The sample shows 80,000 to 95,000 clones, 64% of them seen only once. Sample: PBMCs. These receptors came from a human donor in good health. The CDR3 runs from the conserved cysteine through the conserved F or W. A D gene is named only where the DNA matches it firmly. Rows give clone size only sometimes, using once, few, many, or a class for an expanded clone.

>-|TRBV13|-|TRBJ2-5
CASSLGNQGETQYF
TGTGCCAGCAGCTTAGGAAACCAGGGGGAGACCCAGTACTTC
>-|TRBV27|-|TRBJ1-4
CASSSLVAANEKLFF
TGTGCCAGCAGTTCCCTCGTGGCGGCTAATGAAAAACTGTTTTTT
>-|TRBV15|TRBD2|TRBJ2-3
CATMRGLELSTDTQYF
TGTGCCACGATGAGAGGACTAGAGCTTAGCACAGATACGCAGTATTTT
>-|TRBV7-2|TRBD1|TRBJ2-3
CASSLTGRGIDTQYF
TGTGCCAGCAGCCTTACCGGCAGGGGGATCGATACGCAGTATTTT
>few|TRBV4-3|TRBD2|TRBJ2-5
CASSGRWGGQETQYF
TGCGCCAGCAGCGGACGGTGGGGGGGCCAAGAGACCCAGTACTTC
>-|TRBV2|-|TRBJ2-3
CASSASRQMISSTDTQYF
TGTGCCAGCAGTGCATCCCGACAGATGATTAGTAGCACAGATACGCAGTATTTT
>-|TRBV7-2|-|TRBJ2-2
CASSRDTNTGELFF
TGTGCCAGCAGCCGGGACACGAACACCGGGGAGCTGTTTTTT
>few|TRBV18|TRBD1|TRBJ1-3
CASSPPLNRGTGTGNTIYF
TGTGCCAGCTCACCACCGCTAAATAGAGGGACAGGGACTGGAAACACCATATATTTT
>-|TRBV5-1|TRBD2|TRBJ2-5
CASYAAGTSTGKTQYF
TGCGCCAGCTACGCAGCCGGGACTAGTACCGGGAAGACCCAGTACTTC
>-|TRBV7-9|TRBD1|TRBJ1-4
CASRPTGGNEKLFF
TGTGCCAGCAGGCCAACAGGGGGGAATGAAAAACTGTTTTTT
>few|TRBV2|-|TRBJ2-3
CASSFYTDTQYF
TGTGCCAGCAGTTTTTACACAGATACGCAGTATTTT
>-|TRBV11-3|-|TRBJ2-7
CASSLRQANNEQYF
TGTGCCAGCAGCTTAAGGCAGGCTAACAACGAGCAGTACTTC
>-|TRBV7-9|-|TRBJ2-2
CASSPDSNTGELFF
TGTGCCAGCAGCCCAGACTCGAACACCGGGGAGCTGTTTTTT
>-|TRBV14|TRBD2|TRBJ2-6
CASSQPSGGAGANVLTF
TGTGCCAGCAGCCAGCCTAGCGGGGGGGCCGGGGCCAACGTCCTGACTTTC
>-|TRBV7-2|-|TRBJ2-5
CASEPGVAETQYF
TGTGCCAGCGAACCGGGGGTAGCAGAGACCCAGTACTTC
>few|TRBV5-4|-|TRBJ2-3
CASSWGGREEDTQYF
TGTGCCAGCAGCTGGGGCGGTAGGGAGGAAGATACGCAGTATTTT
>few|TRBV18|TRBD1|TRBJ1-1
CASSHRDRATAAFF
TGTGCCAGCTCCCACCGGGACAGGGCCACTGCAGCTTTCTTT
>-|TRBV9|TRBD1|TRBJ1-4
CASSRGQDATNEKLFF
TGTGCCAGCTCGAGGGGACAGGATGCAACTAATGAAAAACTGTTTTTT
>-|TRBV6-5|TRBD1|TRBJ1-2
CASSYTSRDSSLLF
TGTGCCAGCAGTTACACATCCAGGGACAGCTCACTACTCTTC
>few|TRBV6-4|-|TRBJ2-1
CASSDNIGTIQFF
TGTGCCAGCAGTGATAATATTGGGACAATACAGTTCTTC
>-|TRBV19|TRBD1|TRBJ1-4
CASRLQGGATNEKLFF
TGTGCCAGTAGGCTACAGGGGGGGGCTACTAATGAAAAACTGTTTTTT
>-|TRBV7-9|-|TRBJ2-7
CASSLRSEQYF
TGTGCCAGCAGCTTAAGGAGCGAGCAGTACTTC
>-|TRBV5-4|-|TRBJ2-5
CASSLAGPGETQYF
TGTGCCAGCAGCTTAGCGGGTCCAGGGGAGACCCAGTACTTC
>-|TRBV20-1|-|TRBJ2-4
CSASPENIQYF
TGCAGTGCTAGTCCTGAAAACATTCAGTACTTC
>once|TRBV30|-|TRBJ1-1
CAWSVDLRGNTEAFF
TGTGCCTGGAGTGTGGACCTCAGGGGGAACACTGAAGCTTTCTTT
>few|TRBV15|-|TRBJ1-4
CATSRGARSTNEKLFF
TGTGCCACCAGCAGAGGGGCCCGGTCAACTAATGAAAAACTGTTTTTT
>-|TRBV5-4|TRBD2|TRBJ2-1
CASSSTSGGLNEQFF
TGTGCCAGCAGCTCAACTAGCGGGGGGTTAAATGAGCAGTTCTTC
>-|TRBV7-9|TRBD1|TRBJ2-2
CASSSDRQNTGELFF
TGTGCCAGCAGCTCGGACAGGCAGAACACCGGGGAGCTGTTTTTT
>few|TRBV7-6|TRBD2|TRBJ2-7
CASSVIAGGPEQYF
TGTGCCAGCAGCGTAATAGCGGGGGGGCCCGAGCAGTACTTC